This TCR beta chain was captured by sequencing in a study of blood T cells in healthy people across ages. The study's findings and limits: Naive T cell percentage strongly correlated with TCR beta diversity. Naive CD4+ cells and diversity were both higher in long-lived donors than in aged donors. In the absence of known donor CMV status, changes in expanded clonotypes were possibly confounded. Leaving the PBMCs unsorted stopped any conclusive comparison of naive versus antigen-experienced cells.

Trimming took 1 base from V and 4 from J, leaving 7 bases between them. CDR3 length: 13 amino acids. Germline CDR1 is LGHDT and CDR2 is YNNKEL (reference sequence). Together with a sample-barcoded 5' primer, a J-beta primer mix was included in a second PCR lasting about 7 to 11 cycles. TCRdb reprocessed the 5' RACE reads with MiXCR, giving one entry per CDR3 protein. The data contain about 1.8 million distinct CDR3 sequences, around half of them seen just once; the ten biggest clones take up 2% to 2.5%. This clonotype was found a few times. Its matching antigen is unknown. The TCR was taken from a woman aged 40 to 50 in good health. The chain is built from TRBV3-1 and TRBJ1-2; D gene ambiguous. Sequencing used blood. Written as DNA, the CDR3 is TGTGCCAGCAGCCAAGGACGGACCTATGGCTACACCTTC. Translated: CASSQGRTYGYTF.